These T cell receptor beta chains were read from a single sample in a study of regulatory T cells in long-lasting Graves disease. In TCRdb, the multiplex PCR reads were re-called with MiXCR into one record per CDR3 protein. This repertoire shows 400,000 to 550,000 distinct CDR3 sequences, around 17% found once; its top ten account for about 10%. The sample also formed part of further work on T cells in Graves' hyperthyroidism and ophthalmopathy.

Here the sequenced sample was peripheral blood mononuclear cells (PBMCs), taken at new diagnosis, from a patient treated with antithyroid drugs. These receptors were obtained from a woman aged 25 to 39 with Graves disease. CDR3s include the opening cysteine and the closing phenylalanine or tryptophan. A D gene is named only where the DNA matches it firmly. Not all rows give a size; the values are once, few, many and, for expanded clones, a class.

cdr3_aa,cdr3_nt,clone_size,v_call,j_call,d_call
CASSGRALDNEQFF,TGTGCCAGTAGTGGGAGGGCCTTAGACAATGAGCAGTTCTTC,-,TRBV19,TRBJ2-1,TRBD2
CASSTRHPQETQYF,TGTGCCAGCAGTACACGACATCCCCAAGAGACCCAGTACTTC,many,TRBV27,TRBJ2-5,-
CASSPPGTGTWGFTGSYEQYF,TGTGCCAGCTCACCCCCCGGGACAGGGACCTGGGGCTTCACCGGCTCCTACGAGCAGTACTTC,-,TRBV18,TRBJ2-7,TRBD1
CASSYGTPTRTEAFF,TGTGCCAGCAGTTATGGGACTCCGACGAGGACTGAAGCTTTCTTT,many,TRBV6-9,TRBJ1-1,-
CASSLGGTLSYNEQFF,TGTGCCAGCAGCTTAGGCGGGACCCTCTCCTACAATGAGCAGTTCTTC,many,TRBV11-2,TRBJ2-1,-
CSASLGRREGTYEQYF,TGCAGTGCTAGTTTGGGCCGTAGGGAGGGGACCTACGAGCAGTACTTC,many,TRBV20-1,TRBJ2-7,TRBD2
CASRKTSGSTYEQFF,TGTGCCAGCAGGAAGACTAGCGGGAGCACCTATGAGCAGTTCTTC,many,TRBV6-2/TRBV6-3,TRBJ2-1,TRBD2
CASSLEGVNTGELFF,TGCGCCAGCAGCTTGGAGGGGGTTAACACCGGGGAGCTGTTTTTT,many,TRBV5-1,TRBJ2-2,-
CASSYGAFVDEQFF,TGTGCCAGCAGCTACGGGGCTTTCGTCGATGAGCAGTTCTTC,few,TRBV14,TRBJ2-1,-
CASSLSGGYEQYF,TGTGCCAGCAGCTTATCAGGGGGCTACGAGCAGTACTTC,many,TRBV27,TRBJ2-7,TRBD1
CASSLNWLGTQYF,TGTGCCAGCAGCTTAAATTGGCTTGGTACGCAGTATTTT,-,TRBV7-3,TRBJ2-3,-
CASSQDPGTGNTIYF,TGTGCCAGCAGTCAGGACCCCGGGACTGGAAACACCATATATTTT,-,TRBV28,TRBJ1-3,-
CASSEGLSNEKLFF,TGTGCCAGCAGTGAAGGACTCAGTAATGAAAAACTGTTTTTT,many,TRBV6-2/TRBV6-3,TRBJ1-4,-
CASGSGAGGYTF,TGTGCCAGCGGATCGGGGGCTGGCGGCTACACCTTC,-,TRBV7-2,TRBJ1-2,-
CSARVPGYSYEQYF,TGCAGTGCTAGAGTCCCGGGGTACAGCTACGAGCAGTACTTC,once,TRBV20-1,TRBJ2-7,-
CASTPGVGAEQFF,TGTGCCAGCACTCCGGGAGTGGGTGCTGAGCAGTTCTTC,many,TRBV7-3,TRBJ2-1,-
CASRRTGSSWEQYF,TGTGCCAGCAGGAGGACAGGCTCCTCGTGGGAGCAGTACTTC,few,TRBV6-1,TRBJ2-7,TRBD1
CASSLLNSGSGETQYF,TGTGCCAGCAGCTTACTTAATAGCGGGAGCGGGGAGACCCAGTACTTC,many,TRBV7-8,TRBJ2-5,TRBD2
CASSQRTLGGDEQFF,TGCGCCAGCAGCCAGAGGACTCTAGGAGGGGATGAGCAGTTCTTC,-,TRBV4-1,TRBJ2-1,-
CASSLAPIGQGDNSPLHF,TGTGCCAGCAGCTTAGCGCCCATCGGGCAGGGAGATAATTCACCCCTCCACTTT,few,TRBV7-6,TRBJ1-6,-
CASSNRGLAGAGELFF,TGTGCCAGCAGTAATCGAGGACTAGCGGGAGCCGGGGAGCTGTTTTTT,-,TRBV7-2,TRBJ2-2,TRBD2
CAISDKTSGPYNEQFF,TGTGCCATCAGTGACAAAACCAGCGGGCCATACAATGAGCAGTTCTTC,-,TRBV10-3,TRBJ2-1,-
CASSYDLQAGGREQYF,TGTGCCAGCAGTTACGACCTCCAAGCGGGAGGGCGCGAGCAGTACTTC,many,TRBV12-3/TRBV12-4,TRBJ2-7,TRBD2
CASRTAGGQFF,TGTGCCAGCAGAACAGCGGGAGGGCAGTTCTTC,many,TRBV2,TRBJ2-1,TRBD2
CASSDGDSYNEQFF,TGTGCCAGCAGTGACGGGGACAGCTACAATGAGCAGTTCTTC,many,TRBV2,TRBJ2-1,TRBD1
CASSVAPGTLSLLHF,TGTGCCAGCAGCGTAGCCCCCGGGACGCTATCGCTCCTCCACTTT,many,TRBV9,TRBJ1-6,-
CASSSTTRYEQFF,TGTGCCAGCAGCTCAACGACTAGATATGAGCAGTTCTTC,many,TRBV12-3/TRBV12-4,TRBJ2-1,-
CASKLQTRGNEQFF,TGTGCCAGCAAGTTGCAGACCCGGGGCAATGAGCAGTTCTTC,-,TRBV2,TRBJ2-1,-
CATSDGGGSSVEQFF,TGTGCCACCAGCGATGGCGGCGGGAGCTCGGTTGAGCAGTTCTTC,-,TRBV24-1,TRBJ2-1,TRBD2
CASVRDSNQPQHF,TGTGCCAGCGTCCGCGATAGCAATCAGCCCCAGCATTTT,few,TRBV12-3/TRBV12-4,TRBJ1-5,-
CASSLGGGELFF,TGTGCCAGCAGCCTAGGCGGCGGGGAGCTGTTTTTT,many,TRBV27,TRBJ2-2,-
CASHYWDRENYGYTF,TGTGCCAGCCACTACTGGGACAGGGAGAACTATGGCTACACCTTC,-,TRBV7-9,TRBJ1-2,TRBD1
CASSASGSYEQYF,TGTGCCAGCAGTGCTAGCGGGAGTTACGAGCAGTACTTC,many,TRBV28,TRBJ2-7,TRBD2
CASSPRPTTNTGELFF,TGTGCCAGCAGCCCAAGGCCCACGACGAACACCGGGGAGCTGTTTTTT,many,TRBV7-3,TRBJ2-2,-